This T cell receptor (beta chain) appears in the sequencing data of a study of shared clonotypes between healthy human individuals (dated by TCRdb to 2018 to 2020). The study in broad terms: The cohort comprised a couple of women and a few men aged 18 to 49 years. For each donor, CD4 naive and CD4 memory were each run on three plates, CD8 naive on two plates, and CD8 memory on one plate. To estimate repertoire size and how much clonotypes are shared between individuals, the study performed deep sequencing of blood TCR repertoires from 4 to 6 healthy adults. Different laboratories and diverse techniques were used to prepare libraries and sequence TCR repertoires, to increase sequencing depth and limit assay-specific biases. Between about 0.9 and 8.9 billion PBMCs per donor were obtained by leukapheresis. Overall study outcomes, separate from this receptor: Only blood was sampled, and tissue TCR repertoires likely differ from those in blood. Naive subsets generally had larger estimated clonotype richness than memory subsets. Because the study included a small number of donors, the genetic and exposure-history diversity represented was limited. Clonotypes shared by all four sorted-subset donors showed higher generation probabilities than non-shared clonotypes. When a handful of donors were compared, the shared fraction of clonotypes was around 5.1% for naive CD4, 3.5% for naive CD8, about 2.5% for memory CD4, and 0.35% to 0.4% for memory CD8. Rarefaction of sorted-subset datasets indicated incomplete sequencing despite the large sequencing depth. Pairwise subsampling led to the expectation that sequencing depth would affect the degree of clonotype sharing among donors.

Using the deep immunoSEQ assay, multiplex PCR amplified TCR CDR3 regions from genomic DNA. Extracted genomic DNA from each cell subset was spread evenly across all wells of several immunoSEQ 96-well plates, with each plate serving as a replicate. For sorted subsets, around 0.2 ug genomic DNA, equal to about 30,000 T cell genomes, was loaded into each replicate PCR. Purified libraries were measured with a Qubit 3.0 fluorometer, size-checked on a Bioanalyzer 2100, and measured again with the KAPA Library Quantification kit. Every immunoSEQ 96-well plate was sequenced on a separate single-read 150-cycle Illumina NextSeq 550 flow cell. The paper's data handling went like this. Because only junctional sequences without quality scores were contained in the immunoSEQ output, filtering matching that applied to full-length reads could not be performed. To assign V/J genes and CDR3, sequences were annotated against IMGT germline references using PyIR, a Python wrapper for IgBLAST v1.9. Reads were filtered out if the reads had weak V/J assignments (E-value above 1e-6), no CDR3, stop codons, out-of-frame junctions, or ambiguous translated residues. V3J clonotypes were defined as sequences sharing the same inferred V gene, J gene, and CDR3 amino acid sequence. Percentage overlap between repertoires was calculated by dividing the number of shared unique clonotypes by the size of the smaller repertoire. RTK rarefaction, the Chao1 estimator, and Recon v2.1 estimates of unobserved clonotypes were used to assess repertoire richness. For all TCRbeta clonotypes obtained by the gDNA method from a few donors, generation probabilities were computed with OLGA. TCRdb mirrors the immuneACCESS table, restricted to in-frame sequences. Some clones are absent from its copies; in checked studies, under half trace to an unresolved V gene, and the reason for the others is unknown. That table gives V, J and clone size, and the DNA gave D and trimming. This sample gives fewer than 1 million clones in total; approximately 96% of them show up just once. Together, the top ten hold about 0.21% of the sample.

CD8 naive samples consisted of CD45RO-negative cells that were positively selected for CCR7, yielding a CD45RA+CCR7+ population without TemRA cells. Healthy HIV-negative adults with no recently reported acute infections or vaccinations were included as donors. Every donor was a Caucasian adult living in Nashville, Tennessee, USA. Blood was collected by leukapheresis, and PBMCs were isolated by Ficoll-Histopaque density gradient centrifugation and then cryopreserved in liquid nitrogen vapor phase. Analytical flow cytometry was used to check the purity and quantity of each magnetically sorted T cell population. Genomic DNA was isolated from each sorted fraction and quantified by UV absorbance on a Nanodrop 2000c. The CDR3 spans 16 residues, from the cysteine through the phenylalanine. Left in the record is the CDR3 DNA by itself, 48 bases read in frame from the first base. V and J are truncated by 3 bases and 7 bases respectively, leaving an intervening sequence of 20 bases. Sequences SGDLS (CDR1) and YYNGEE (CDR2) are obtained from the germline V gene.

About this clone: No cognate antigen has been identified for it. Qualities for individual bases were not recorded, and no much larger clone is one base off.

Recombination joined TRBV9 with TRBJ2-1; a tentative D match to TRBD1 spans 8 bases. The sequence came from a man younger than 45 in good health. Material for sequencing was naive CD8+ T cells sorted from blood. This specimen's cell subset or site label, per the study, means: CD45RA+CCR7+. The DNA sequence follows: TGTGCCAGCAGCGCCCGGACAGGGAGGGTGCTGAATGAGCAGTTCTTC. The encoded protein is CASSARTGRVLNEQFF.